The next 8 T cell receptor beta chains were all read from a single sample in a study of beta chain features in type 1 diabetes. Sequencing targeted expressed TCRB transcripts, as all isolated RNA had been reverse transcribed. Produced via immunoSEQ multiplex PCR; TCRdb's table is partial and in-frame only. The sample carries roughly 310,000 clones, approximately 9.9% recorded once. The sequenced sample was naive CD4+ T cells from blood. The receptors were gathered from a woman aged 25 to 39 in good health.

This clone appeared a few times. In nucleotides, the CDR3 is TGTGCCAGCAGCTTCCGCGGCCGCACCGGGGAGCTGTTTTTT. This encodes CASSFRGRTGELFF. The V gene is TRBV7-2, the J gene TRBJ2-2; D uncertain. The CDR3 runs to 14 residues. The germline V and J ends were trimmed by 3 bases and 4 bases, with 9 bases remaining between them. CDR1 is SGHTA and CDR2 is FQGNSA in the germline V gene. Looking up the rest from reference TRBV7-2 and TRBJ2-2 gives the full variable domain: GAGVSQSPSNKVTEKGKDVELRCDPISGHTALYWYRQSLGQGLEFLIYFQGNSAPDKSGLPSDRFSAERTGGSVSTLTIQRTQQEDSAVYLCASSFRGRTGELFFGEGSRLTVL.

This clone appeared a few times. This chain connects TRBV6-6 to TRBJ2-5; D call uncertain. Deletions cut 0 bases from V and 0 bases from J, with 5 bases between. Germline loops: CDR1 MNHNY, CDR2 SVGAGI (reference sequence). The CDR3 has 14 amino acids. The CDR3: CASSYSGNQETQYF. The DNA of the CDR3 is TGTGCCAGCAGTTACTCTGGCAACCAAGAGACCCAGTACTTC.

This clone was recorded a few times. The rearrangement links TRBV18 to TRBJ1-1, with TRBD1 matching over 7 bases. This CDR3 has 13 amino acids. CDR1 is KGHSH and CDR2 is LQKENI in the germline V gene. Trimming took 4 bases from V and 3 from J; bases not matched to a gene: 2. As DNA, the CDR3 is TGTGCCAGCTCACTCGACAGGGACACTGAAGCTTTCTTT. Translation: CASSLDRDTEAFF.

This chain links TRBV29-1 with TRBJ2-1; 14 bases match TRBD2. This CDR3 comprises 13 residues. Germline CDR1 is SQVTM and CDR2 is ANQGSEA. J was trimmed by 8 bases and V by 4 bases; bases with no gene match: 1. CDR3 bases: TGCAGCGTTGCGACTAGCGGGAGGGATGAGCAGTTCTTC. This gives the protein CSVATSGRDEQFF.

The chain recombines TRBV19 with TRBJ2-1, with 8 bases identical to TRBD1. The CDR3 extends over 14 amino acids. J gave up 9 bases and V 5 bases, and 9 bases lay outside the gene matches. Germline V lookup: CDR1 LNHDA, CDR2 SQIVND (reference sequence). CDR3 DNA sequence: TGTGCCAGTAGTTCACAGGGGGAGATCACTGAGCAGTTCTTC. Translated, it gives CASSSQGEITEQFF.

The chain links TRBV27 to TRBJ2-1; D is unclear. The V and J ends lost 2 bases and 6 bases respectively, with 8 bases between them. Germline loops: CDR1 MNHEY, CDR2 SMNVEV (reference sequence). This CDR3 has 13 amino acids. The CDR3 DNA reads TGTGCCAGCAGTTTAAGCCGAGGCAATGAGCAGTTCTTC. Its protein product is CASSLSRGNEQFF.

This clone turned up a few times. The rearrangement links TRBV27 to TRBJ1-2, with 8 nucleotides matching TRBD1. Per germline, CDR1 MNHEY and CDR2 SMNVEV (reference sequence). V trimming: 3 bases; J trimming: 4 bases; junction bases outside the gene matches: 4. This CDR3 has 14 amino acids. The CDR3 loop is CASSFTGQGYGYTF. As DNA, the CDR3 is TGTGCCAGCAGTTTTACCGGACAGGGCTATGGCTACACCTTC.

This clone appeared a few times. The J gene is TRBJ1-5, the V gene TRBV28; TRBD1 might be the D (5 bases). The V gene lost 1 base and the J gene lost 4 bases, with 8 bases spanning the gap. The CDR3 runs 14 residues. The germline V gene encodes CDR1 MDHEN and CDR2 SYDVKM. CDR3 sequence reads: CASSLSTDNQPQHF. The CDR3 DNA sequence: TGTGCCAGCAGTTTATCGACAGATAATCAGCCCCAGCATTTT.